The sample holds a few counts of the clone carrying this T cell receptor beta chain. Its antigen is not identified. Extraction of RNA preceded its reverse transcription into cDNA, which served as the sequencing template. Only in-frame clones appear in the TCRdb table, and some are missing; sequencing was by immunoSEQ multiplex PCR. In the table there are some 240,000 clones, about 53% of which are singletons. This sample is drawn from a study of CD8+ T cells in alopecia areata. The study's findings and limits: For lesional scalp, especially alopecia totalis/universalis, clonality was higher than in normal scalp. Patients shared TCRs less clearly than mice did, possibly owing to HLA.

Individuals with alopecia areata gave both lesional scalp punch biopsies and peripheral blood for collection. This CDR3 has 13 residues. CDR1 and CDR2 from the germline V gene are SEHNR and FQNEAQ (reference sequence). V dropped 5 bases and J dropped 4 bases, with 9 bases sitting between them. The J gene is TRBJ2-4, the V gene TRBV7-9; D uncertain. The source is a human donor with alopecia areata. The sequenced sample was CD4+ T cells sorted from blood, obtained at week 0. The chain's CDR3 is CASSTAGKNIQYF. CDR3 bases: TGTGCCAGCAGCACCGCCGGGAAAAACATTCAGTACTTC.